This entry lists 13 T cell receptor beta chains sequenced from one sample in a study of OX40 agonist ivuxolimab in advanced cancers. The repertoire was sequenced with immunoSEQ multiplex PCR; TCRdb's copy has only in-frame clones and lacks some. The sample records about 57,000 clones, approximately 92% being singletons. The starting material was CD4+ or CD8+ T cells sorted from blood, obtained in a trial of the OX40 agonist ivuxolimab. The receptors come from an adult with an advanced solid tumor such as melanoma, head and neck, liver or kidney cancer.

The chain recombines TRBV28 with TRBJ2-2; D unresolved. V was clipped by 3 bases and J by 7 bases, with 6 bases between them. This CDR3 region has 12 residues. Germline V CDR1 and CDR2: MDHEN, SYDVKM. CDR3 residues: CASSLWVGELFF. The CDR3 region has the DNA TGTGCCAGCAGTTTGTGGGTCGGGGAGCTGTTTTTT.

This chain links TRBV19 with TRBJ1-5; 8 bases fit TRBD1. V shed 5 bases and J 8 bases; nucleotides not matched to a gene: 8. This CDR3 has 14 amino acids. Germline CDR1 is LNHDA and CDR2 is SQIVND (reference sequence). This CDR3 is CASSPGQVDEPQHF. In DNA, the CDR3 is TGTGCCAGTAGTCCGGGACAGGTGGATGAGCCCCAGCATTTT.

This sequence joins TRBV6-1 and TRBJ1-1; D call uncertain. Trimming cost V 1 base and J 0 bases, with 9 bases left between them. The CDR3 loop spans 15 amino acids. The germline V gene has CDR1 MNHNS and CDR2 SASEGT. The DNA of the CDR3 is TGTGCCAGCAGTGAAGAGGTACAGCTGAACACTGAAGCTTTCTTT. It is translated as CASSEEVQLNTEAFF.

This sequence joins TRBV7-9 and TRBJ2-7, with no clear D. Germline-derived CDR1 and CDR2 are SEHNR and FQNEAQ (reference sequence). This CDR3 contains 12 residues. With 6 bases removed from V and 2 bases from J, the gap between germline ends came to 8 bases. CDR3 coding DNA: TGTGCCAGCAGTCAGTGGGCCTACGAGCAGTACTTC. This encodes CASSQWAYEQYF.

As DNA, the CDR3 is TGTGCCTGGTGCCCGTCGCTGAACAATGAGCAGTTCTTC. It is translated as CAWCPSLNNEQFF. The chain combines TRBV30 with TRBJ2-1; D gene unclear. V was cut by 5 bases and J by 5 bases, with 13 bases left in between. Germline V CDR1 and CDR2: GTSNPN, SVGIG (reference sequence). The CDR3 contains 13 residues.

The CDR3 DNA sequence: TGTGCCAGCAGCTTAGAGGCCCCCCGGACTAGCGGGAGCACAGATACGCAGTATTTT. Protein product: CASSLEAPRTSGSTDTQYF. The chain employs TRBV7-6 and TRBJ2-3; 11 positions agree with TRBD2. V shed 1 base, J shed 0 bases, and the junction held 9 bases outside the gene matches. The germline V gene has CDR1 SGHVS and CDR2 FNYEAQ. The CDR3 consists of 19 residues.

The CDR3 DNA reads TGTGCCAGTACCTCAGGGGGGTTTAAGGCTTTCTTT. This translates into CASTSGGFKAFF. The gene calls are TRBV19 and TRBJ1-1, with 7 nucleotides matching TRBD1. This CDR3 comprises 12 residues. Trimming at V came to 7 bases and at J to 11 bases, leaving 10 bases not matched to a gene. In germline, CDR1 is LNHDA, CDR2 SQIVND (reference sequence).

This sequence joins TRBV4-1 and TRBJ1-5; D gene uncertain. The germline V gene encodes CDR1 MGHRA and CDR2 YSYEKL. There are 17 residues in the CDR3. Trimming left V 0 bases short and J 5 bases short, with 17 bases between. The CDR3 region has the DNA TGCGCCAGCAGCCAAGAAGGAAACCGCTTAGCCGATCAGCCCCAGCATTTT. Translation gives CASSQEGNRLADQPQHF.

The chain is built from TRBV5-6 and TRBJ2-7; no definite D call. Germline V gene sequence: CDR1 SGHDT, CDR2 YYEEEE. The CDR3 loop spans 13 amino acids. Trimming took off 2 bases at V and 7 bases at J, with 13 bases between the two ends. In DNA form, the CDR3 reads TGTGCCAGCAGCTTAGGCAGTTCCCTAGAGCAGTACTTC. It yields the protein CASSLGSSLEQYF.

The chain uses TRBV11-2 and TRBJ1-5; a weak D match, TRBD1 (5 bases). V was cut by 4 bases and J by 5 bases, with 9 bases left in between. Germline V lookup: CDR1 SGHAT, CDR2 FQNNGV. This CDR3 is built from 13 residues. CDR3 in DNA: TGTGCCAGCAGCTGGGGGGGGGATCAGCCCCAGCATTTT. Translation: CASSWGGDQPQHF. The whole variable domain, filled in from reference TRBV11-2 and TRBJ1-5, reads EAGVAQSPRYKIIEKRQSVAFWCNPISGHATLYWYQQILGQGPKLLIQFQNNGVVDDSQLPKDRFSAERLKGVDSTLKIQPAKLEDSAVYLCASSWGGDQPQHFGDGTRLSIL.

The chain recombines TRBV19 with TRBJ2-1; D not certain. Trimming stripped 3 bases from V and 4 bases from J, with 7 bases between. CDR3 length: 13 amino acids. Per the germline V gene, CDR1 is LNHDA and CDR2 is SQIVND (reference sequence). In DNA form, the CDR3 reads TGTGCCAGTAGTATTATTAATTACAATGAGCAGTTCTTC. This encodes CASSIINYNEQFF.

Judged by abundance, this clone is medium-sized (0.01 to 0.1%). DNA for the CDR3: TGTGCCAGCAGTTGGACAAGGGAAGGTGGCTACACCTTC. Amino acid sequence: CASSWTREGGYTF. V is TRBV27 and J is TRBJ1-2; a weak D match, TRBD1 (5 bases). Trimming took 4 bases from V and 7 from J, leaving 13 bases between them. Germline assignment: CDR1 MNHEY and CDR2 SMNVEV (reference sequence). The CDR3 has 13 amino acids.

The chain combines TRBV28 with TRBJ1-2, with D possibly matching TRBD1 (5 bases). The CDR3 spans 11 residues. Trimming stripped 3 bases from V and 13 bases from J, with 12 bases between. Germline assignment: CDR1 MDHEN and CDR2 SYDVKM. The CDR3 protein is CASSFRGEGTF. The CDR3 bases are TGTGCCAGCAGTTTTCGAGGGGAGGGCACCTTC.